The rows below give T cell receptor beta chains drawn from one sample of a study of blood T cell repertoires in COVID-19. Profiling relied on immunoSEQ multiplex PCR, and the TCRdb table lists in-frame clones only, not all of them. Of fewer than 200,000 clones in the sample, about 83% were seen once. The sequencing sample was made of peripheral blood. The receptors shown here come from a woman older than 75 with acute or convalescent COVID-19. Both conserved end residues are part of each CDR3. A D gene is named only where the DNA matches it firmly. Only part of the rows carry a size: once, few, many, or a class if the clone is expanded.

.,TRBJ1-6,.,TRBV27,TGTGCCAGCAGTTTCACAGGGTTGGGGGAACCCCTCCACTTT,CASSFTGLGEPLHF
.,TRBJ1-3,.,TRBV18,TGTGCCAGCTCACCACCGTATGGGGCGACCTCTGGAAACACCATATATTTT,CASSPPYGATSGNTIYF
.,TRBJ1-4,.,TRBV11-1,TGTGCCAGCAGCGTAGGCTGGGGAGCGAAGGAAAAACTGTTTTTT,CASSVGWGAKEKLFF
TRBD1,TRBJ1-1,.,TRBV19,TGTGCCAGTAGTGCCTCCTCCGGGACAGGGGGTGAGACTGAAGCTTTCTTT,CASSASSGTGGETEAFF
.,TRBJ2-1,once,TRBV6-2/TRBV6-3,TGTGCCAGCAGTGACTCCGGGACGCAGGGGTATGAGCAGTTCTTC,CASSDSGTQGYEQFF
TRBD2,TRBJ2-1,.,TRBV11-2,TGTGCCAGCAGCGCCCATAGCGGGAGCGTGGATGAGCAGTTCTTC,CASSAHSGSVDEQFF
TRBD2,TRBJ2-2,.,TRBV3-1/TRBV3-2,TGTGCCAGCAGCCAAGTCCAAGGCGGACTAGCGGCGACCGGGGAGCTGTTTTTT,CASSQVQGGLAATGELFF
TRBD1,TRBJ1-1,.,TRBV30,TGTGCCTGTCAGAGGGGGCGAGGTGAAGCTTTCTTT,CACQRGRGEAFF
.,TRBJ2-1,.,TRBV2,TGTGCCAGCAGTGAGGGGGACAAAATATCCTACAATGAGCAGTTCTTC,CASSEGDKISYNEQFF
TRBD1,TRBJ2-2,.,TRBV19,TGTGCCAGTAGTTCAGACAGGGGTGGGGAGCTGTTTTTT,CASSSDRGGELFF
.,TRBJ2-1,.,TRBV7-2,TGTGCCAGCAGCCTTTCTGGACTACTCAATGAGCAGTTCTTC,CASSLSGLLNEQFF
TRBD1,TRBJ1-6,.,TRBV4-2,TGTGCCAGCAGCGTCCGGACAGGGGGCCCGAATTCACCCCTCCACTTT,CASSVRTGGPNSPLHF
TRBD1,TRBJ1-1,.,TRBV6-2/TRBV6-3,TGTGCCAGCAGTAGTGACAGGGGTTCGGCCTACACTGAAGCTTTCTTT,CASSSDRGSAYTEAFF
TRBD1,TRBJ2-1,.,TRBV9,TGTGCCAGCAGCGTAGGACAGGGCCCCTACAATGAGCAGTTCTTC,CASSVGQGPYNEQFF
TRBD1,TRBJ1-2,.,TRBV5-1,TGCGCCAGCAGCTTCTCTGGACAGGGGGCGCCGGGTGGCTACACCTTC,CASSFSGQGAPGGYTF
.,TRBJ1-6,.,TRBV3-1/TRBV3-2,TGTGCCAGCAGCCAAGGAGCCGATTCACCCCTCCACTTT,CASSQGADSPLHF
TRBD1,TRBJ2-7,.,TRBV11-3,TGTGCCAGCAGCCCCGGGACAGGGGGCGAGCAGTACTTC,CASSPGTGGEQYF
TRBD1,TRBJ1-2,.,TRBV18,TGTGCCAGCTCACCTGGACAGGGATTAAACTATGGCTACACCTTC,CASSPGQGLNYGYTF
.,TRBJ2-1,.,TRBV5-1,TGCGCCAGCAGCTTTACTAGAGATAACAATGAGCAGTTCTTC,CASSFTRDNNEQFF
.,TRBJ1-4,.,TRBV5-6,TGTGCCAGCAGCTTGACAGGGACCCGTAATGAAAAACTGTTTTTT,CASSLTGTRNEKLFF
.,TRBJ2-3,.,TRBV3-1/TRBV3-2,TGTGCCAGCAGCCCGTATTACGGGGAGCGGAACACAGATACGCAGTATTTT,CASSPYYGERNTDTQYF
TRBD2,TRBJ2-5,.,TRBV6-2/TRBV6-3,TGTGCCAGCAGCAAACTCGGGGGGATGAAAGAGACCCAGTACTTC,CASSKLGGMKETQYF
.,TRBJ2-3,.,TRBV3-1/TRBV3-2,TGTGCCAGCAGCCAGATAGGAGGGCGTACGCAGTATTTT,CASSQIGGRTQYF